This T cell receptor (beta chain) was recovered during a study of somatic mutations in cytotoxic T cells in rheumatoid arthritis (dated by TCRdb to between 2016 and 2019). Background on the whole study: Peripheral blood (approximately 32 ml EDTA) was collected from patients immediately after diagnosis and before any treatment began. Some T-cell populations stained with V beta antibodies were sorted by flow on a FACSAria II or Sony SH800 to nearly 100% purity, with sorted V beta1+ cells additionally subjected to TCRB sequencing. To characterize clonality, the study used TCRB deep sequencing while asking whether somatic mutations are carried by expanded CD8+ T-cell clones in newly diagnosed, untreated rheumatoid arthritis. TCRB deep sequencing covered over 55 patients with rheumatoid arthritis along with 15 to 25 healthy controls. Patients and controls did not essentially differ in median age, which was nearly identical between the groups.

About this clone itself: The antigen this receptor binds is unknown. No much larger clone is present one base from it, and per-base qualities are unavailable.

Flow cytometry confirmed the purity of CD4+ and CD8+ cells that had been isolated by positive magnetic bead selection on an AutoMACS. Clonal expansions were first screened by flow cytometry with a TCR V beta antibody panel, then characterized by TCRB deep sequencing of sorted CD8+ fractions. Ficoll-Paque PLUS density gradient separation was used to isolate peripheral blood mononuclear cells. DNA was extracted from CD4-enriched, CD8-enriched or PBMC samples with Nucleospin Tissue or Tissue XS kits and quantified with a Qubit 2.0 fluorometer. Counted from cysteine to phenylalanine, this CDR3 has 15 amino acids. Only CDR3 DNA remains: 45 bases, in frame from the first base. The V end gives up 5 bases and the J end 1 base, leaving 2 bases in the junction not matched to a gene. Reading the germline V gene (reference sequence) gives CDR1 LNHDA and CDR2 SQIVND. TCRB CDR3 sequencing used the immunoSEQ assay on genomic DNA. Turning to the authors' computational methods: Published virus-specific TCRB sequences were compared with patient CD8+ clones larger than 1%, and only a few matches were found. The analyses included only productive TCRB rearrangements. A clone was defined by a unique TCRB CDR3 sequence, and clonality was computed as a productive clonality index based on Shannon entropy. The template counts of each clone relative to the total templates per sample were used to calculate repertoire overlap between two samples. V-gene usage measured by flow cytometry correlated with TCRB sequencing V-gene usage, with a Spearman r of around 0.62. Here the immuneACCESS table is served through TCRdb, limited to in-frame sequences with V and J called. Missing clones are a known gap in these copies; in checked studies unresolved V genes cover under half, and the rest lacks a known reason. V, J and clone size derive from that table, while D and trimming were established from the DNA sequence. This sample comprises tens of thousands of clones, 78% of them detected only once. The ten largest clones take up around 11% of the sample.

Broad study findings and their caveats: CD8+ clonality increased with age in patients (Spearman r of about 0.45) but not in healthy controls. CD8+ T-cell clonality did not differ significantly between rheumatoid arthritis patients and age-matched healthy controls. It was unknown which antigens the expanded CD8+ clones targeted, and their absence from virus-specific databases did not exclude viral specificity. In about an eighth of the roughly 65 patients, more than 20% of CD8+ cells belonged to the largest CD8+ clone, while several identical CD8+ TCRB sequences were shared between blood and synovial fluid. No adjustment for multiple comparisons was made for the slight TRBV07 underrepresentation in patients.

The sample was CD8+ T cells sorted from blood. The chain is encoded by TRBV19 joined to TRBJ2-3, with 11 central nucleotides matching TRBD2. The clonotype was recovered from an adult with rheumatoid arthritis. The CDR3 amino acid sequence is: CASSGTSGRTDTQYF. The bases read TGTGCCAGTAGTGGGACTAGCGGACGCACAGATACGCAGTATTTT.